A selection of T cell receptor beta chains follows, all from one sample in a study of blood T cell repertoires in COVID-19. Sequencing was performed with immunoSEQ multiplex PCR; in TCRdb, only in-frame clones are kept and a portion is missing. Of 130,000 to 150,000 clones in the sample, under 90% are singletons; the top ten hold 5.5% to 8%. Sequences were obtained from peripheral blood. These receptors originate from a human donor in a cohort sampled during active COVID-19. CDR3s include the opening cysteine and the closing phenylalanine or tryptophan. A D gene is named only where the DNA matches it firmly. Rows may omit the clone size; those that give it use once, few, many or a size class.

d_call	v_call	clone_size	j_call	cdr3_length	cdr3_aa	cdr3_nt
-	TRBV5-1	-	TRBJ2-6	17	CASSTVSTNSGANVLTF	TGCGCCAGCAGTACTGTGAGCACCAACTCTGGGGCCAACGTCCTGACTTTC
-	TRBV11-3	-	TRBJ2-7	13	CASSLERGHEQYF	TGTGCCAGCAGCTTAGAGCGGGGTCACGAGCAGTACTTC
TRBD2	TRBV15	-	TRBJ2-2	15	CATSSGGALTGELFF	TGTGCCACCAGCAGCGGGGGGGCTCTCACCGGGGAGCTGTTTTTT
-	TRBV6-1	-	TRBJ2-1	15	CASSDPIRPGNEQFF	TGTGCCAGCAGTGACCCAATTAGGCCAGGCAATGAGCAGTTCTTC
TRBD1	TRBV7-2	few	TRBJ1-6	16	CASSTWDRGYNSPLHF	TGTGCCAGCAGCACGTGGGACAGGGGGTATAATTCACCCCTCCACTTT
TRBD2	TRBV7-6	-	TRBJ2-5	17	CASSWGSASGGTETQYF	TGTGCCAGCAGCTGGGGATCCGCTAGCGGGGGAACCGAGACCCAGTACTTC
-	TRBV11-3	-	TRBJ1-1	14	CASSLGGQGTEAFF	TGTGCCAGCAGCTTAGGTGGTCAGGGCACTGAAGCTTTCTTT
TRBD1	TRBV6-5	-	TRBJ2-7	16	CASSYSTGGAPYEQYF	TGTGCCAGCAGTTACTCGACAGGGGGCGCGCCCTACGAGCAGTACTTC
TRBD2	TRBV4-1	many	TRBJ2-5	16	CASSQDGGGSEETQYF	TGCGCCAGCAGCCAAGATGGCGGGGGGTCCGAAGAGACCCAGTACTTC
TRBD1	TRBV6-5	-	TRBJ2-7	15	CASSWTGDNSYEQYF	TGTGCCAGCAGTTGGACAGGGGATAACTCCTACGAGCAGTACTTC
TRBD1	TRBV5-4	once	TRBJ2-3	15	CASSFRTGSTDTQYF	TGTGCCAGCAGCTTCCGGACAGGGAGCACAGATACGCAGTATTTT
-	TRBV5-1	once	TRBJ1-2	12	CASRSGNYGYTF	TGCGCCAGCAGATCAGGGAACTATGGCTACACCTTC
-	TRBV5-5	once	TRBJ1-2	13	CASSLVGGRGYTF	TGTGCCAGCAGCTTGGTGGGGGGACGGGGCTACACCTTC
-	TRBV9	-	TRBJ2-6	14	CASSDYSGANVLTF	TGTGCCAGCAGCGATTACTCTGGGGCCAACGTCCTGACTTTC
-	TRBV5-1	-	TRBJ1-2	15	CASSLVTGSNYGYTF	TGCGCCAGCAGCTTGGTAACAGGGTCGAACTATGGCTACACCTTC
TRBD1	TRBV28	-	TRBJ1-1	15	CASSSDRAGNTEAFF	TGTGCCAGCAGTTCGGACAGGGCGGGGAACACTGAAGCTTTCTTT
TRBD1	TRBV14	-	TRBJ1-2	15	CASSHRQGSVYGYTF	TGTGCCAGCAGCCACCGACAGGGATCCGTGTATGGCTACACCTTC
TRBD2	TRBV5-3	-	TRBJ2-1	15	CARSLVSGPGNEQFF	TGTGCCAGAAGCTTGGTTAGCGGGCCAGGCAATGAGCAGTTCTTC
-	TRBV15	few	TRBJ2-1	16	CATSLMGLSSYNEQFF	TGTGCCACCAGTTTAATGGGACTGAGCTCCTACAATGAGCAGTTCTTC
TRBD1	TRBV7-2	-	TRBJ1-5	14	CASSQGTVNQPQHF	TGTGCCAGCAGCCAGGGGACAGTCAATCAGCCCCAGCATTTT
-	TRBV11-3	-	TRBJ1-3	16	CASSKTGAGPRNTIYF	TGTGCCAGCAGCAAGACCGGTGCAGGGCCCAGAAACACCATATATTTT
-	TRBV15	-	TRBJ1-4	14	CATSARREEGKLFF	TGTGCCACCAGCGCCCGACGGGAGGAGGGAAAACTGTTTTTT
TRBD2	TRBV9	few	TRBJ2-2	17	CASSGFPLTSESGELFF	TGTGCCAGCAGCGGATTCCCTTTGACTAGCGAAAGCGGGGAGCTGTTTTTT
TRBD1	TRBV19	-	TRBJ1-1	13	CASSMTGGVGTFF	TGTGCCAGTAGTATGACAGGGGGCGTTGGAACTTTCTTT
-	TRBV19	-	TRBJ1-3	14	CASTGGGSGNTIYF	TGTGCCAGTACCGGGGGGGGATCTGGAAACACCATATATTTT
TRBD1	TRBV3-1/TRBV3-2	-	TRBJ1-5	14	CASSQGTGDQPQHF	TGTGCCAGCAGCCAAGGGACAGGGGATCAGCCCCAGCATTTT
TRBD1	TRBV5-1	-	TRBJ2-1	14	CASMSDRVDNEQFF	TGCGCCAGCATGTCCGACAGGGTGGACAATGAGCAGTTCTTC
-	TRBV11-2	-	TRBJ1-1	12	CASSPVMVEAFF	TGTGCCAGCAGCCCAGTTATGGTTGAAGCTTTCTTT
-	TRBV19	-	TRBJ2-7	13	CASRLQREDEQYF	TGTGCCAGTAGACTACAGAGGGAGGACGAGCAGTACTTC
-	TRBV21-1	once	TRBJ2-3	14	CASSPGQGADTQYF	TGTGCCAGCAGCCCGGGACAGGGGGCAGATACGCAGTATTTT
-	TRBV9	-	TRBJ2-3	15	CASSVGGSGSDTQYF	TGTGCCAGCAGCGTAGGCGGTAGCGGCTCAGATACGCAGTATTTT
-	TRBV4-3	once	TRBJ1-1	12	CASSRRSGRAFF	TGCGCCAGCAGCCGTCGTTCGGGGAGAGCTTTCTTT
-	TRBV10-3	-	TRBJ1-6	13	CAIGQIQNSPLHF	TGTGCCATCGGACAGATACAAAATTCACCCCTCCACTTT
-	TRBV7-2	-	TRBJ1-1	12	CASSPFNTEAFF	TGTGCCAGCAGCCCCTTTAACACTGAAGCTTTCTTT
TRBD2	TRBV27	-	TRBJ2-3	17	CASSFGLAGWGTDTQYF	TGTGCCAGCAGTTTTGGGCTAGCGGGGTGGGGCACAGATACGCAGTATTTT
-	TRBV19	-	TRBJ2-1	14	CASSIARVYNEQFF	TGTGCCAGTAGTATAGCTCGGGTTTACAATGAGCAGTTCTTC
-	TRBV14	-	TRBJ1-6	15	CASSQEQIYNSPLHF	TGTGCCAGCAGCCAAGAACAAATCTATAATTCACCCCTCCACTTT